This T cell receptor beta chain was profiled in a study of blood T cell repertoires in COVID-19 (dated by TCRdb to between 2020 and 2021). Looking at the study overall: Samples covering the acute and convalescent phases of COVID-19 were provided by collaborators in the United States, Italy and Spain. The prospective study material was composed of cDNA or gDNA derived from T cells, B-cell-depleted T cells, or PBMCs. Subjects who had been exposed to COVID-19, were actively infected with it, or had recovered from it provided the deeply sampled blood TCRbeta repertoires that made up the dataset. A freely available public database, intended as a resource for researchers studying the immune response to SARS-CoV-2, is where the repertoires were released. Samples were obtained from the ongoing ImmuneRACE study (first 160 participants) and from 1,000 to 1,500 subjects provided by 6 global collaborators. The sample metadata nearly always contained a de-identified subject ID, COVID-19 status, age in years and sex. Where HLA class I and class II types were available, the types were taken from metadata supplied by the sample provider, not from assay-based typing. Beyond this particular receptor, the publication reports: The amount of clinical and demographic metadata varied by source and participant and was provided uncurated.

In regard to this clone: Which antigen it targets is not known. The sample holds no much larger clone one base away, and base qualities are not on file.

From the germline V gene, CDR1 is MNHEY and CDR2 is SVGAGI. The CDR3 goes from the cysteine to the phenylalanine over 11 residues. Just the 33-base CDR3 DNA is kept, in frame starting at base 1. V was cut back by 10 bases and J by 5 bases, leaving a gap of 8 bases between them. The immunoSEQ Assay, a bias-controlled multiplex PCR, was used to amplify TCRbeta CDR3 regions from genomic DNA. Per the source publication's procedure: Within the assay, amplification of reference gene primers was used to estimate how many nucleated cells each sample contained. To quantify the absolute abundance of each unique TCRbeta CDR3 rearrangement, sequence reads were collapsed and filtered. For each sample, productive Simpson clonality was calculated as the square root of Simpson's diversity index across productive rearrangements. TCRdb took this table from immuneACCESS and kept in-frame rearrangements with V and J called. Such tables lack part of the clones; where checked against another copy, unresolved V genes explain under half of the gap, and the rest is unexplained. Clone size and the V and J calls come from that table; the DNA yielded D and trimming. The sample table contains about 130,000 clones; only one count was recorded for 80% to 95% of them. The top ten constitute around 2% of the sample.

At one collaborating source in Seattle, patients were enrolled during active infection and were followed longitudinally through the course of disease. The collaborating institutions used their own protocols to collect whole blood in K2EDTA tubes. Collaborator samples were shipped for TCRbeta analysis as frozen whole blood, isolated PBMCs, or DNA extracted from either sample type. Material: peripheral blood. The chain is encoded by TRBV6-5 joined to TRBJ2-2; 6 matching bases give a weak D call of TRBD1. The clonotype originates from a man in his fifties or sixties with COVID-19, enrolled during active disease. The CDR3 region has the sequence CATGQTGELFF. The bases read TGTGCCACCGGACAGACCGGGGAGCTGTTTTTT.